This T cell receptor beta chain emerged from a study of blood T cell repertoires in COVID-19. Whole-study context: Sites in the United States, Italy and Spain provided acute and convalescent COVID-19 samples. PBMCs, B-cell-depleted T cells, or T cells provided the cDNA or gDNA that made up the material.

In the original analysis: Quantification of nucleated cells was approximated via reference gene primer amplification. Only in-frame clones appear in the TCRdb table, and some are missing; sequencing was by immunoSEQ multiplex PCR. Clone size and the V and J calls come from that table; the DNA yielded D and trimming. The repertoire holds fewer than 200,000 clones, around nine tenths seen once, with over 0.7% in the top ten. This CDR3 is 14 amino acids long. Germline trimming cut 4 bases from V and 6 bases from J; bases unmatched to any gene: 4. Germline CDR1 and CDR2: SGHRS and YFSETQ. The TCR originated in a woman between 18 and 29 years old who had recovered from COVID-19. This chain connects TRBV5-1 to TRBJ1-5; TRBD1 matches at 10 bases. The specimen was peripheral blood. CDR3 DNA: TGCGCCAGCAGCCCCGGACAGGGGGGTCAGCCCCAGCATTTT. Its translation: CASSPGQGGQPQHF.